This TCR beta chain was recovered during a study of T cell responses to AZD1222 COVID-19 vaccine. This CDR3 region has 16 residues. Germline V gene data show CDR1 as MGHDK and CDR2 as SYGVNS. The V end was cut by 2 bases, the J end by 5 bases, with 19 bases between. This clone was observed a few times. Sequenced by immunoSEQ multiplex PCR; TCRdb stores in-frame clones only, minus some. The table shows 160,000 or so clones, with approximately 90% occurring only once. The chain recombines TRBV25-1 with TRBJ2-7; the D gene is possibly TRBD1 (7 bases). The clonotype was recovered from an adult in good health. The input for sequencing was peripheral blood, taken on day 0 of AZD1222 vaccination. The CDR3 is CASSERRAGGSHEQYF. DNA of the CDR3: TGTGCCAGCAGTGAACGGAGGGCAGGGGGATCCCACGAGCAGTACTTC.